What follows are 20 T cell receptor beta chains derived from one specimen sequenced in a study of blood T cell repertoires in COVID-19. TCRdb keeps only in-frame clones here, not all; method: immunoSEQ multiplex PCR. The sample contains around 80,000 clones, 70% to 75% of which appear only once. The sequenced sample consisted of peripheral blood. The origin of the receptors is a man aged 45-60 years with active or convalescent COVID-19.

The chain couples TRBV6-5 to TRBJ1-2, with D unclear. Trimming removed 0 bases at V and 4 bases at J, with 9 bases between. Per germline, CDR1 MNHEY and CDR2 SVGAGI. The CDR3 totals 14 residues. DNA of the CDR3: TGTGCCAGCAGTTACTCGCCGGGGAGCTATGGCTACACCTTC. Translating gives CASSYSPGSYGYTF.

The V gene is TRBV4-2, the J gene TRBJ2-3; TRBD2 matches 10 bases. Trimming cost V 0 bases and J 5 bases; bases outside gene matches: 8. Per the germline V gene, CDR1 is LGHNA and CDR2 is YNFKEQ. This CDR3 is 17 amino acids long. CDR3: CASSQEGSGGVLDTQYF. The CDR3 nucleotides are TGTGCCAGCAGCCAAGAGGGGAGCGGGGGGGTGTTAGATACGCAGTATTTT.

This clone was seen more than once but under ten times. CDR3 sequence: CASSESSTGTYEQYF. CDR3 DNA sequence: TGCGCCAGCAGTGAGTCCTCCACAGGGACCTACGAGCAGTACTTC. The V call is TRBV10-2, the J call TRBJ2-7; weak D call: TRBD1 (6 bases). The CDR3 has 15 residues. V lost 0 bases and J lost 2, with 11 bases in between. Germline V lookup: CDR1 WSHSY, CDR2 SAAADI.

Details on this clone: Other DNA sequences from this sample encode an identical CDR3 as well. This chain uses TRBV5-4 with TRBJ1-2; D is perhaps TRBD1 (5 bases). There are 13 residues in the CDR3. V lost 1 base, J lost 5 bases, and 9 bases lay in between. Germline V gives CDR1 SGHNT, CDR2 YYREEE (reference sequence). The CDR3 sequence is CASSLPGFYGYTF. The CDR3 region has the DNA TGTGCCAGCAGCTTGCCAGGGTTTTATGGCTACACCTTC.

The CDR3 DNA is TGTGCCAGTAACTTGGGGGGGGTGAACCTAGCCAAAAACATTCAGTACTTC. Its protein is CASNLGGVNLAKNIQYF. The V gene is TRBV19, the J gene TRBJ2-4; 7 nucleotides line up with TRBD2. The CDR3 contains 17 residues. V was clipped by 7 bases and J by 0 bases; unmatched bases: 12. Germline V gene data show CDR1 as LNHDA and CDR2 as SQIVND (reference sequence).

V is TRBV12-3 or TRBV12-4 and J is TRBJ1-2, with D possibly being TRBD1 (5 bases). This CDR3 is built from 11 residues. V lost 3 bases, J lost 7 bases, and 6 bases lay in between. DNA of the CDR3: TGTGCCAGCAGTTTGGGGGGTGGCTACACCTTC. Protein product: CASSLGGGYTF.

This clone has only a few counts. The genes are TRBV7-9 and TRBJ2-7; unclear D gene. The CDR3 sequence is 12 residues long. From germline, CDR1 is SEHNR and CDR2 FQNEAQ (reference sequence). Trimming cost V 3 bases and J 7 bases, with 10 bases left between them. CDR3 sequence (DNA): TGTGCCAGCAGCTTCTTTGCGTGGGAGCAGTACTTC. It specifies CASSFFAWEQYF.

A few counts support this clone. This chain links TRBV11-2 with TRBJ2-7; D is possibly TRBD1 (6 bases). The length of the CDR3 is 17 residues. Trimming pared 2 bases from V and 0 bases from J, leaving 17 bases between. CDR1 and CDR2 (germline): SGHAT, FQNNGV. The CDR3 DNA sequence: TGTGCCAGCAGCTTAAGTCAACGGACAGCGAGCTCCTACGAGCAGTACTTC. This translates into CASSLSQRTASSYEQYF.

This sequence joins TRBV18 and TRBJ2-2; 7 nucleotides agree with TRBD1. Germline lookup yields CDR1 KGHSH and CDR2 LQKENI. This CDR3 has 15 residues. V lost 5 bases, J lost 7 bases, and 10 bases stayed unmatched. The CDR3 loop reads CASSARQGEVGELFF. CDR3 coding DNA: TGTGCCAGCTCAGCGCGACAGGGTGAAGTCGGGGAGCTGTTTTTT.

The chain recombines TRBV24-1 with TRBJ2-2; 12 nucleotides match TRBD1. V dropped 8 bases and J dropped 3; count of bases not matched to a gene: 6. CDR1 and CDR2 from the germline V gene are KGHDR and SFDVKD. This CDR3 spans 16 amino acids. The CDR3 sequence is CATNLGQGAYTGELFF. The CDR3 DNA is TGTGCCACCAATCTGGGACAGGGGGCATACACCGGGGAGCTGTTTTTT.

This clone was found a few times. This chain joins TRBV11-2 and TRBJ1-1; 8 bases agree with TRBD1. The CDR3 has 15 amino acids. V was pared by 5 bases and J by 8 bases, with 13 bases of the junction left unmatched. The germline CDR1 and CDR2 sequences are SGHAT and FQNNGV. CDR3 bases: TGTGCCAGCAGCCGCGGGACAGGCTTTGTTAAAGAAGCTTTCTTT. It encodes CASSRGTGFVKEAFF.

The CDR3 spells CASSLLAGANTGELFF. As DNA, the CDR3 is TGTGCCAGCAGCTTGCTAGCGGGGGCGAACACCGGGGAGCTGTTTTTT. The V and J genes are TRBV5-4 and TRBJ2-2, with 10 bases matching TRBD2. This CDR3 has 16 amino acids. CDR1 and CDR2 from the germline V gene are SGHNT and YYREEE (reference sequence). V dropped 1 base and J dropped 0; count of bases not matched to a gene: 0.

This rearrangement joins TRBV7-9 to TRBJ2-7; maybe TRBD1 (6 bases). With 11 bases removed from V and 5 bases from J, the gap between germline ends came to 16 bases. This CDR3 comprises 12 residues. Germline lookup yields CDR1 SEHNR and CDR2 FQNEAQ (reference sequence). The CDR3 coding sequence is TGTGCCTCCAATACAGGGAGAAACGAGCAGTACTTC. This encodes CASNTGRNEQYF.

CDR3 bases: TGTGCCAGCAGTTTGACAGGGGGCACTAATGAAAAACTGTTTTTT. This translates into CASSLTGGTNEKLFF. The chain couples TRBV7-9 to TRBJ1-4; 10 positions match TRBD1. Unmatched junction bases numbered 3, after V lost 6 bases and J lost 2 bases. Germline values: CDR1 SEHNR, CDR2 FQNEAQ (reference sequence). The CDR3 contains 15 residues.

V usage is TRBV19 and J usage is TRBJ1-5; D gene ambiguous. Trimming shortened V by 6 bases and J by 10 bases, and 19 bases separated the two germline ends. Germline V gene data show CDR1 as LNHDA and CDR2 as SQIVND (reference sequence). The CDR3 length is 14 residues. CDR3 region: CASRVDAGRRPQHF. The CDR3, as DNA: TGTGCCAGTAGGGTCGATGCGGGCCGGAGACCCCAGCATTTT.

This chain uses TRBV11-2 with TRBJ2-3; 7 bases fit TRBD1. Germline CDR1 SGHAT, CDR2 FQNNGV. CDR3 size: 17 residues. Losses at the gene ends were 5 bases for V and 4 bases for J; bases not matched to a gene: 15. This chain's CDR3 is CASSRTPTGSRADTQYF. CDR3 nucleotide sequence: TGTGCCAGCAGCCGCACACCGACAGGGTCCCGGGCAGATACGCAGTATTTT.

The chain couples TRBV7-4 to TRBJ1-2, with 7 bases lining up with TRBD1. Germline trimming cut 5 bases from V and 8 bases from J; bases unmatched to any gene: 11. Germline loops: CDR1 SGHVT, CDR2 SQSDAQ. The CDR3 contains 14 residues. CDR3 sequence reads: CASSRTGGIWGYTF. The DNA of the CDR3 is TGTGCCAGCAGCCGGACAGGTGGGATATGGGGCTACACCTTC.

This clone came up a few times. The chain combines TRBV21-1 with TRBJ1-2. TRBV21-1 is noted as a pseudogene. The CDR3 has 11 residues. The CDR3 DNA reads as TGTGCCAGCAGCAAAGTTCGGGGCTACACCTTC. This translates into CASSKVRGYTF.

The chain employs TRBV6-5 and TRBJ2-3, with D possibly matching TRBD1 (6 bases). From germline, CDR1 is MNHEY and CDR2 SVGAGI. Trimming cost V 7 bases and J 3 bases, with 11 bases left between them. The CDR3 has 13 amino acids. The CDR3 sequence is CASTRGSTDTQYF. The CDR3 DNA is TGTGCCAGCACCAGGGGCTCAACAGATACGCAGTATTTT.

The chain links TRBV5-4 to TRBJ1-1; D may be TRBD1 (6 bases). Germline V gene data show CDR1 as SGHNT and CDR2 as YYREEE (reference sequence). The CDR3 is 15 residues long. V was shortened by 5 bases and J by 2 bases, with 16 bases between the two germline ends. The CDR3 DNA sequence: TGTGCCAGCAGGACCAGGACAGCTCTCAACACTGAAGCTTTCTTT. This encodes CASRTRTALNTEAFF.